This T cell receptor (beta chain) emerged from a study of early T cells in non-severe SARS-CoV-2 infection. Whole-study results and caveats: Anti-spike CD8 responses were favored by VDJdb matching, which missed private and CD4 specificities.

The sample holds many counts of this clonotype. The antigen is unknown. Germline values: CDR1 KGHSH, CDR2 LQKENI. The CDR3 extends over 14 amino acids. V lost 2 bases, J lost 1 base, and 8 bases lay in between. TCRdb itself ran the 5' RACE reads through MiXCR, one entry per CDR3 protein. The sample yields 65,000 to 95,000 distinct CDR3 sequences, 11% to 15% seen once. The TCR was taken from an adult who was a healthcare worker with PCR-confirmed SARS-CoV-2 infection or an uninfected control (not recorded which). Sequences were obtained from whole blood. V usage is TRBV18 and J usage is TRBJ2-5, with D possibly being TRBD1 (5 bases). CDR3 amino acids: CASSPVTGQETQYF. DNA of the CDR3: TGTGCCAGCTCACCAGTCACAGGCCAAGAGACCCAGTACTTC.